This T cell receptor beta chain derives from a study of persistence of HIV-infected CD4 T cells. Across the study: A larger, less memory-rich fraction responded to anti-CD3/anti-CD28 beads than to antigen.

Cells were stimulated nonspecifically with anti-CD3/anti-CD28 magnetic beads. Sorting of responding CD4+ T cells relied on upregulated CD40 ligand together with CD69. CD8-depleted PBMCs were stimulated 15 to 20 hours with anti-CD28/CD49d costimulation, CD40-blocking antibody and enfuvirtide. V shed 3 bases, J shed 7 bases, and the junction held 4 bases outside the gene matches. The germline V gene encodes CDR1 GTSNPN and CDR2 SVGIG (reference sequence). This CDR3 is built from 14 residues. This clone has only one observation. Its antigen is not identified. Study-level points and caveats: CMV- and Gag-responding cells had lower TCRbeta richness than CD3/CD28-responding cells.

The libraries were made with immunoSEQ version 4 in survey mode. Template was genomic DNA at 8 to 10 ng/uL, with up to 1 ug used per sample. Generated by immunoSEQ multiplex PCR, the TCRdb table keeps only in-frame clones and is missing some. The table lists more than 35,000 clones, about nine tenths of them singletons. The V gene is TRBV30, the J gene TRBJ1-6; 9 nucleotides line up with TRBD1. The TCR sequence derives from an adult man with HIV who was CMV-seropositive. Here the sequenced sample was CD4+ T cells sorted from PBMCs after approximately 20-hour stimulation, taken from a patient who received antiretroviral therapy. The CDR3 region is CAWRGDRANSPLHF. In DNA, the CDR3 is TGTGCCTGGAGGGGGGACAGGGCAAATTCACCCCTCCACTTT.